This is a list of T cell receptor beta chains from one sample in a study of metastatic and nonmetastatic thyroid tumors. TCRdb re-called clones via MiXCR from the PCR reads. The sample includes some 15,000 clones, about 23% of them seen just once. The sequencing sample was made of blood. The receptors come from a male donor with papillary thyroid cancer or a benign thyroid nodule (not recorded which). Some clones in this sample may be carry-over from other donors' samples. Each CDR3 is given with its conserved first and last residue. Fields, in order: clone size, J gene, V gene, D gene, CDR3 DNA, CDR3 protein. The D gene is left open where the match is weak. Clone size appears in some rows only: once, few, many, or a class for an expanded clone.

many TRBJ1-5 TRBV20-1 NA TGCAGTGCCACACCTGGGGTTCTAGGGAGATCTTGGGGCAATCAGCCCCAGCATTTT CSATPGVLGRSWGNQPQHF
NA TRBJ2-5 TRBV3-1 TRBD2 TGTGCGACCAGCCAAGACGGCCCGGGAGGACAAGAGACCCAGAACTTC CATSQDGPGGQETQNF
medium-sized TRBJ1-3 TRBV11-3 NA TGTGCCAGCACCGCGGGGCAGGCGTCAAACACCATATATTTT CASTAGQASNTIYF
NA TRBJ2-7 TRBV5-1 NA TGCGCCAGCACCAATGGGGCGTCCCAGTCAGAGCAGTACTTC CASTNGASQSEQYF
few TRBJ1-2 TRBV6-1 NA TGTGCCAGCAGTCAGTCGTTTAGGGCGGTGACTAATGGCTACACCTTC CASSQSFRAVTNGYTF
once TRBJ2-1 TRBV11-2 TRBD1 TGTGCCAGCAGCCCCAGGACAGGGGGCGCAAATGAGCAGTTCTTC CASSPRTGGANEQFF
NA TRBJ2-7 TRBV20-1 TRBD2 TGCAGTGCTACCAGGACTAGCGGACGCTACGAGCAGTACTTC CSATRTSGRYEQYF
many TRBJ2-1 TRBV6-4 TRBD2 TGTGCCAGCAGTGACTCGAAGCGGGGGGACAGTAATGAGCAGTTCTTC CASSDSKRGDSNEQFF
medium-sized TRBJ1-2 TRBV2 NA TGTGCCAGCGGCTACCGGGACCGGGGGTACTATGGCTACACCTTC CASGYRDRGYYGYTF
medium-sized TRBJ1-5 TRBV27 TRBD1 TGTGCCAGCAGACGGGACAGGGCCAATCAGCCCCAGCATTTT CASRRDRANQPQHF
many TRBJ2-7 TRBV3-1 NA TGTGCCAGCGGACAGCCCCTGGGCGAGCAGTACTTC CASGQPLGEQYF
NA TRBJ2-2 TRBV11-1 TRBD2 TGTGCCAGCAGCTTGTTTAGCGGGGGGAGCGGGGAGCTGTTTTTT CASSLFSGGSGELFF
few TRBJ1-2 TRBV28 TRBD1 TGTGCCGTAAAGGGGGCAGGGTATAACACCTTC CAVKGAGYNTF
many TRBJ2-1 TRBV28 NA TGTGCCAGCAGTTTATTTGGGGAAGGCTACAATGAGCAGTTCTTC CASSLFGEGYNEQFF
many TRBJ2-1 TRBV27 TRBD2 TGTGCCAGCAGTTCGGCTAGCGGGGTAGGTGAGCAGTTCTTC CASSSASGVGEQFF
NA TRBJ2-7 TRBV12-3/TRBV12-4 NA TGTGCCAGCAGCAAACACGGCTACGAGCAGTACTTC CASSKHGYEQYF
NA TRBJ2-3 TRBV6-1 NA TGTGCCAGCAGTGACCGAATAGGTGATACAGATAAACAGTATTTT CASSDRIGDTDKQYF
NA TRBJ2-7 TRBV7-9 NA TGTGCCAGCAGCCTCGCATCCGGGGCCTACGAGCAGTACTTC CASSLASGAYEQYF
few TRBJ1-6 TRBV27 NA TGTGCCAGCAGTAGGGACCGAGCCAGCTCCTATAATTCACCCCTCCACTTT CASSRDRASSYNSPLHF
many TRBJ2-3 TRBV7-9 TRBD2 TGTGCCAGCAGCTGGGGGACTAGCGGGGTCCCTAGCACAGATACGCAGTATTTT CASSWGTSGVPSTDTQYF
many TRBJ1-5 TRBV28 NA TGTGCCAGCAGTTTGGGGCGGGGTGGCATTCAGCCCCAGCATTTT CASSLGRGGIQPQHF
many TRBJ1-1 TRBV4-2 TRBD1 TGTGCCAGCAGCCGTGACAGGGGAACGGGAGAGAACACTGAAGCTTTCTTT CASSRDRGTGENTEAFF
many TRBJ2-3 TRBV6-1 TRBD1 TGTGCCAGCAGCCTACAGGGGGGAGGCACAGATACGCAGTATTTT CASSLQGGGTDTQYF
NA TRBJ1-2 TRBV20-1 NA TGCAGTGCCAGACAGCCGGCTAGCTATGGCTACACCTTC CSARQPASYGYTF
few TRBJ2-1 TRBV19 NA TGTGCCAGTAGTGAGGTAGGACGGGGCAATGAGCAGTTCTTC CASSEVGRGNEQFF
NA TRBJ2-6 TRBV4-2 TRBD2 TGTGCCAGCAGCCCCTTCGGCGGGAGGGAAAGCTCTGGGGCCAACGTCCTGACTTTC CASSPFGGRESSGANVLTF
medium-sized TRBJ2-6 TRBV6-4 NA TGTGCCAGCAGTGACATCTCTGGGGCCAACGTCCTGACTTTC CASSDISGANVLTF
NA TRBJ2-1 TRBV30 TRBD2 TGTGCCTACCAGGCCCTAGCGGGAGGGCCTGGTGAGCAGTTCTTC CAYQALAGGPGEQFF
few TRBJ2-3 TRBV19 TRBD1 TGTGCCAGTAGTTCCAGGGGGCAAGTTTCAGATACGCAGTATTTT CASSSRGQVSDTQYF
many TRBJ2-3 TRBV6-1 NA TGTGCCAGCAGTTATTCTCAGTTTAGCACAGGTACGCAGTATTTT CASSYSQFSTGTQYF
once TRBJ2-2 TRBV11-3 NA TGTGCCAGCAGCGACCGCGGCACCGGGGAGCTGTTTTTT CASSDRGTGELFF
many TRBJ2-2 TRBV4-2 NA TGTGCCAGCAGCCAAGTGTTCGGGGACACCGGGGAGCTGTTTTTT CASSQVFGDTGELFF
NA TRBJ2-2 TRBV4-1 TRBD1 TGCGCCAGCAGCGCGGACTGGACAGGGGGCGATGGCGGGGAGCTGTTTTTT CASSADWTGGDGGELFF
many TRBJ2-5 TRBV27 NA TGTGCCAGCAGTTTCCGGGACATGGAGACCCAGTACTTC CASSFRDMETQYF
many TRBJ2-7 TRBV13 TRBD2 TGTGCCAGCAGCCCGCCCGGGGGGACTGCCTACGAGCAGTACTTC CASSPPGGTAYEQYF
few TRBJ1-5 TRBV28 NA TGTGCCAGCAGTTCAGGAGGGCAACAGCGCCAGAATTTT CASSSGGQQRQNF
many TRBJ2-2 TRBV19 NA TGTGCCAGTAGTATCCCTAGTGATACCGGGGAGCTGTTTTTT CASSIPSDTGELFF
medium-sized TRBJ2-6 TRBV6-1 NA TGTGCCAGCAGTGAAGTTAGGCGGGGTTCTGGGGCCAACGTCCTGACTTTC CASSEVRRGSGANVLTF
medium-sized TRBJ1-6 TRBV20-1 TRBD1 TGCAGTGCCGGGACAGGGGGCGATAATTCACCCCTCCACTTT CSAGTGGDNSPLHF
many TRBJ1-2 TRBV9 NA TGTGCCAGCAGCGTAGGTGACGAGTTCTATGGCTACACCTTC CASSVGDEFYGYTF
many TRBJ2-7 TRBV4-2 TRBD2 TGTGCCAGCAGCCTGCAGACTAGCGGCTACGAGCAGTACTTC CASSLQTSGYEQYF
NA TRBJ1-1 TRBV20-1 NA TGCAGTGCTAGTCCGGGGATGAACACTGAAGCTTTCTTT CSASPGMNTEAFF
NA TRBJ2-2 TRBV2 TRBD1 TGTGCCAGCAGTGAAGCACCCGGACAGGGGGCTCCGTCGAACACCGGGGAGCTGTTTTTT CASSEAPGQGAPSNTGELFF
many TRBJ1-2 TRBV7-6 NA TGTGCCAGCAGCTTACCGAGTGACTATGGCTACACCTTC CASSLPSDYGYTF
medium-sized TRBJ1-1 TRBV19 NA TGTGCCAGTAGTGTAAGACAGAGCCTCTTTACGAACACTGAAGCTTTCTTT CASSVRQSLFTNTEAFF
few TRBJ1-1 TRBV10-3 NA TGTGCCATCAGTGAGTCGACAACATTTGGAGCTTTCTTT CAISESTTFGAFF
medium-sized TRBJ1-2 TRBV11-2 NA TGTGCCAGCAGCTTAGACCAGTGGGGCTACACCTTC CASSLDQWGYTF
many TRBJ2-7 TRBV27 NA TGTGCCAGCAGTTCAGGGACCGGCTACGAGCAGTACTTC CASSSGTGYEQYF
many TRBJ1-1 TRBV7-2 NA TGTGCCAGCAGCTTTGCCGGGGCAGGGTCGAACACTGAAGCTTTCTTT CASSFAGAGSNTEAFF
medium-sized TRBJ1-2 TRBV20-1 NA TGCAGTGCCAGGACAGTGGGTGGCTACACCTTC CSARTVGGYTF
NA TRBJ1-1 TRBV3-1 NA TGTGCCAGCAGCCAAGATCGAGGGTCTGAAGCTTTCTTT CASSQDRGSEAFF
many TRBJ2-1 TRBV9 NA TGTGCCAGCAGCGTAGGAAGCTACAATGAGCAGTTCTTC CASSVGSYNEQFF
many TRBJ1-6 TRBV5-4 TRBD1 TGTGCCAGCAGCTCCGGACAGGGGGCGGAATCACCCCTCCACTTT CASSSGQGAESPLHF
medium-sized TRBJ1-6 TRBV28 NA TGTGCCAGCAGTTTAAACTATTCACCCCTCCACTTT CASSLNYSPLHF
many TRBJ1-4 TRBV20-1 NA TGCAGTGCTAGAGATGGCTCCCCCGGGACGATGAAACTGTTTTTT CSARDGSPGTMKLFF
medium-sized TRBJ1-3 TRBV11-1 NA TGTGCCAGCAGCTTAACCAGGGACACCATATATTTT CASSLTRDTIYF
few TRBJ1-1 TRBV7-9 NA TGTGCCTCCCGACCCCGGGCTGAAGCTTTCTTT CASRPRAEAFF